Here is one T cell receptor (beta chain) with its context. Its antigen is still unknown. A roughly 2.4 ml peripheral blood sample was drawn into PAXgene tubes per donor and stored at -80°C. Without T cell sorting, total RNA was isolated from whole blood using the PAXgene blood miRNA kit on an automated QIAcube. Peripheral blood from monozygotic twin pairs concordant or discordant for inflammatory bowel disease was subjected to deep TCRalpha and TCRbeta repertoire profiling with unique molecular barcoding. For every twin pair, smoking habits were documented, and each individual was categorised as a current, former or never smoker. CDR1 and CDR2, looked up from the germline V gene, are SGHTA and FQGNSA. From the cysteine up to the phenylalanine, the CDR3 has a length of 15 residues. No DNA is recorded. This entry is derived from a study of monozygotic twins with inflammatory bowel disease (dated by TCRdb to the late 2010s). About the full investigation: A total of around 30 monozygotic twin pairs were included in the full study, comprising nine German pairs (four IBD-concordant, five IBD-discordant) and 19 IBD-discordant Danish pairs. The search for disease-associated traits relied mainly on comparing IBD patients with their genetically identical healthy co-twins within discordant pairs. Each individual had, on average, about 151 000 unique TCRalpha sequences and 181 000 unique TCRbeta sequences available for analysis.

What the work shows at the level of the full study, not this receptor alone: IBD patients shared fewer clonotypes with other individuals than healthy twins did, most markedly in patients showing signs of disease activity. No difference in repertoire similarity was observed between concordant and discordant twins, possibly owing to limited statistical power. IBD patients had lower TCRbeta repertoire diversity, measured by the inverse Simpson index, than their healthy co-twins. The analysis was unable to tell apart different T cell subtypes. Background noise and inter-individual variability may have been introduced into the repertoires by the differing immunosuppressive treatments among patients. No single strong signal or clonotype linked to IBD turned up in the results, so the idea that one exists was not supported.

Libraries were constructed by 5' RACE. For each TCR library, about 4,000 ng of total RNA was used. cDNA was synthesized with SMARTScribe reverse transcriptase in eight separate reactions per sample. During cDNA synthesis, template switching was used to introduce unique molecular identifiers that contained a 6-nucleotide sample barcode. Two nested PCRs of roughly 16 and 10 cycles amplified the TCRalpha and TCRbeta cDNA, and bead purification followed each PCR. Before amplification, the cDNA was treated with uracil DNA-glycosylase and purified using the QIAquick PCR purification kit. In the second PCR, Illumina TruSeq-compatible adapters and sample-specific barcodes were added. Library quality and concentration were checked on TapeStation and Qubit, and libraries were pooled at around 5 ng each. Sequencing of pooled libraries was carried out on an Illumina HiSeq2500 single-index Rapid Run using 2 x 100 bp reads and custom sequencing primers. In the source study's methods: PCR and sequencing errors were corrected by UMI-based consensus assembly using MiGEC version 1.2.6. V(D)J alignment, clonotype assembly and CDR3 extraction were performed with MiXCR version 2.1.1. Gene usage, clonotype sharing and MAIT/NKT TCR abundance were normalised by analysing the top 1000, 10 000 and 20 000 clonotypes per sample. Diversity was computed as the inverse Simpson index with the vegan R package after downsampling to 27 000 UMIs. Paired Mann-Whitney U tests were applied to discordant twin pairs, and Benjamini-Hochberg correction was used for multiple testing. The reads went through TCRdb reprocessing, and each CDR3 protein sequence gets one entry with no DNA. The V and J calls reflect TCRdb's pipeline rather than the authors' work. This sample's table has entries for 140,000 to 150,000 distinct CDR3 sequences. 0.95% to 1.5% of the sample is held by the ten biggest clonotypes.

The specimen was blood. Recombination linked TRBV7-2 to TRBJ2-7. The sequence was obtained from a human donor with ulcerative colitis or Crohn's disease, or a healthy co-twin of an affected twin (not recorded which). The CDR3 in this case is CASSLAGFQIYEQYF.